These 29 T cell receptor beta chains were all obtained from the same sample, sequenced in a study of blood T cell repertoires in COVID-19. The repertoire was sequenced with immunoSEQ multiplex PCR; TCRdb's copy has only in-frame clones and lacks some. The table has approximately 340,000 clones, 87% seen once; the top ten hold approximately 10%. The sequenced sample consisted of peripheral blood. Receptors were obtained from a man aged 25 to 40 with COVID-19, enrolled during active disease.

This clone was seen a single time. The CDR3 is CASSPQLLSSGVSYEQYF. The CDR3 bases are TGTGCCAGCTCACCGCAACTCCTATCTAGCGGAGTCTCCTACGAGCAGTACTTC. The chain couples TRBV18 to TRBJ2-7; 7 positions agree with TRBD2. V lost 3 bases to trimming and J lost 0 bases; unmatched junction nucleotides: 14. Per the germline V gene, CDR1 is KGHSH and CDR2 is LQKENI. This CDR3 region has 18 residues.

CDR3 amino acids: CASSRIGTGGYEQYF. The CDR3, as DNA: TGTGCCAGCTCGCGTATCGGGACAGGGGGCTACGAGCAGTACTTC. The rearrangement links TRBV18 to TRBJ2-7, with TRBD1 matching 11 bases. Trimming took 6 bases from V and 3 from J; bases not matched to a gene: 7. The germline V gene has CDR1 KGHSH and CDR2 LQKENI. The CDR3 totals 15 residues. Complete variable domain (other parts from reference TRBV18 and TRBJ2-7): NAGVMQNPRHLVRRRGQEARLRCSPMKGHSHVYWYRQLPEEGLKFMVYLQKENIIDESGMPKERFSAEFPKEGPSILRIQQVVRGDSAAYFCASSRIGTGGYEQYFGPGTRLTVT.

The chain is built from TRBV27 and TRBJ1-1, with D possibly matching TRBD1 (6 bases). CDR3 length equals 17 residues. V lost 2 bases and J lost 1, with 17 bases in between. Germline V CDR1 and CDR2: MNHEY, SMNVEV (reference sequence). CDR3 sequence (DNA): TGTGCCAGCAGTTTAACGACCGTGGGGGCCCGGAACACTGAAGCTTTCTTT. This sequence encodes CASSLTTVGARNTEAFF.

This clone was observed once. This chain joins TRBV9 and TRBJ2-1; D is possibly TRBD1 (7 bases). Germline V gene data show CDR1 as SGDLS and CDR2 as YYNGEE. Trimming removed 4 bases from V and 7 bases from J, with 18 bases in between. The CDR3 is made up of 15 amino acids. The CDR3: CASSPTRQGGNEQFF. DNA for the CDR3: TGTGCCAGCAGCCCCACCAGACAGGGAGGAAATGAGCAGTTCTTC.

The V call is TRBV16, the J call TRBJ1-2; D might be TRBD1 (5 bases). CDR1 is KGHSY and CDR2 is FQNENV in the germline V gene. CDR3 length equals 16 residues. V lost 0 bases and J 4 bases, leaving 15 bases between the germline ends. CDR3 sequence reads: CASSQSGGPQSYGYTF. The CDR3, as DNA: TGTGCCAGCAGCCAATCGGGGGGACCTCAGTCCTATGGCTACACCTTC.

The chain is built from TRBV7-9 and TRBJ2-5; 14 bases are shared with TRBD2. Looked up from germline, CDR1 is SEHNR and CDR2 is FQNEAQ (reference sequence). There are 19 residues in the CDR3. Trimming cost V 5 bases and J 9 bases; bases outside gene matches: 20. The CDR3 sequence is CASSPRLAGGPRIKIPQYF. CDR3 sequence (DNA): TGTGCCAGCAGCCCGCGACTAGCGGGAGGGCCTCGGATCAAAATCCCCCAGTACTTC.

To note about this clone: At one boundary the junction diverges from the germline segment, which might be a read error. The chain has TRBV28 and TRBJ1-4; 7 bases agree with TRBD1. This CDR3 contains 11 residues. The germline V gene has CDR1 MDHEN and CDR2 SYDVKM. The CDR3 DNA reads TGCCTGACAGGGCAGAATGAAAAACTGTTTTTT. Its translation: CLTGQNEKLFF.

About this clone itself: The identical CDR3 is also encoded by other nucleotide sequences in the sample. The chain couples TRBV6-5 to TRBJ1-5; tentative D call: TRBD1 (6 bases). With 6 bases removed from V and 6 bases from J, the gap between germline ends came to 12 bases. This CDR3 has 13 residues. The germline V gene encodes CDR1 MNHEY and CDR2 SVGAGI. The CDR3 here is CASSRQVGQPQHF. The CDR3 coding sequence is TGTGCCAGCAGCCGACAGGTGGGTCAGCCCCAGCATTTT.

The chain joins TRBV12-5 to TRBJ1-1; possibly TRBD1 for D (5 bases). The V end was cut by 5 bases, the J end by 8 bases, with 9 bases between. Germline loops: CDR1 LGHNT, CDR2 FRNRAP. The CDR3 extends over 11 amino acids. CDR3 in amino acids: CASGPGLEAFF. Here the CDR3 DNA reads TGTGCTAGTGGTCCGGGACTCGAAGCTTTCTTT.

The chain joins TRBV28 to TRBJ1-1, with 9 bases aligning to TRBD1. There are 14 residues in the CDR3. With V trimmed by 5 bases and J by 11 bases, 12 bases remained unmatched. Looked up from germline, CDR1 is MDHEN and CDR2 is SYDVKM. As DNA, the CDR3 is TGTGCCAGCAGTGACACAGGGGGCCGCCAGGCGGCTTTCTTT. Translated, it gives CASSDTGGRQAAFF. The full variable domain, with the rest looked up from reference TRBV28 and TRBJ1-1, is DVKVTQSSRYLVKRTGEKVFLECVQDMDHENMFWYRQDPGLGLRLIYFSYDVKMKEKGDIPEGYSVSREKKERFSLILESASTNQTSMYLCASSDTGGRQAAFFGQGTRLTVV.

The chain combines TRBV9 with TRBJ1-1; D call uncertain. This CDR3 contains 15 residues. From germline, CDR1 is SGDLS and CDR2 YYNGEE. Trimming shortened V by 5 bases and J by 0 bases, and 14 bases separated the two germline ends. DNA for the CDR3: TGTGCCAGCAGTATTTCCAGGAACTTGAACACTGAAGCTTTCTTT. Its translation is CASSISRNLNTEAFF. Full variable domain (missing parts from reference TRBV9 and TRBJ1-1): DSGVTQTPKHLITATGQRVTLRCSPRSGDLSVYWYQQSLDQGLQFLIQYYNGEERAKGNILERFSAQQFPDLHSELNLSSLELGDSALYFCASSISRNLNTEAFFGQGTRLTVV.

The chain is built from TRBV6-5 and TRBJ2-1; 9 bases match TRBD1. Germline V lookup: CDR1 MNHEY, CDR2 SVGAGI. There are 15 residues in the CDR3. The trim removed 1 base at V and 8 bases at J, leaving 6 bases unmatched. In DNA form, the CDR3 reads TGTGCCAGCAGTTACTACCGGGACAGGGTTCATGAGCAGTTCTTC. Translating it yields CASSYYRDRVHEQFF.

This chain links TRBV5-1 with TRBJ1-2; TRBD1 aligns across 8 bases. Germline V gene lookup returns CDR1 SGHRS and CDR2 YFSETQ. The CDR3 covers 17 residues. The V gene end was trimmed by 0 bases and the J gene end by 0 bases; junction bases not matched to a gene: 7. CDR3 sequence reads: CASSLDASRGPNYGYTF. The CDR3 DNA sequence: TGCGCCAGCAGCTTGGACGCATCCAGGGGGCCTAACTATGGCTACACCTTC.

This clone was detected only a few times. The chain links TRBV4-1 to TRBJ1-5, with D unresolved. The germline V and J ends were trimmed by 3 bases and 5 bases, with 14 bases remaining between them. The germline gives CDR1 MGHRA, CDR2 YSYEKL. CDR3 length: 15 amino acids. In nucleotides, the CDR3 is TGCGCCAGCAGCCAGACTCATGTAGCCCATCAGCCCCAGCATTTT. This codes for CASSQTHVAHQPQHF.

CDR3 loop: CASSLAGGQMNTEAFF. The CDR3 DNA reads TGCGCCAGCAGCTTGGCCGGGGGACAGATGAACACTGAAGCTTTCTTT. The V gene is TRBV5-1, the J gene TRBJ1-1; 7 positions agree with TRBD1. CDR1 SGHRS and CDR2 YFSETQ come from the germline V gene. The V segment lost 0 bases and the J segment 0 bases; nucleotides outside the gene matches: 5. The CDR3 consists of 16 residues.

The J gene is TRBJ2-7, the V gene TRBV9, with 8 bases that match TRBD1. CDR3 length: 14 residues. Germline CDR1 is SGDLS and CDR2 is YYNGEE. With V trimmed by 0 bases and J by 5 bases, 4 bases remained unmatched. The CDR3 bases are TGTGCCAGCAGCGTAGAACCAGGGGGCCACGAGCAGTACTTC. Encoded protein: CASSVEPGGHEQYF.

V is TRBV6-2 or TRBV6-3 and J is TRBJ1-5; TRBD1 agrees at 7 bases. V lost 5 bases and J lost 0; bases outside the gene matches: 4. CDR3 length: 15 amino acids. Germline V gene data show CDR1 as MNHEY and CDR2 as SVGEGT. The CDR3 region is CASSQTGVSNQPQHF. The CDR3 nucleotides read TGTGCCAGCAGTCAAACAGGGGTTAGCAATCAGCCCCAGCATTTT.

The V gene is TRBV20-1, the J gene TRBJ2-2; D is uncertain. Germline CDR1 is DFQATT and CDR2 is SNEGSKA (reference sequence). The CDR3 extends over 14 amino acids. The ends were cut back, 3 bases at V and 5 bases at J, with 13 bases in the middle. In DNA form, the CDR3 reads TGCAGTGCTAGTTCCTCGGGTGGGACCGGGGAGCTGTTTTTT. It is translated as CSASSSGGTGELFF.

CDR3 region: CASSRDTDYSPLHF. The CDR3 DNA follows: TGCGCCAGCAGCCGGGATACGGACTATTCACCCCTCCACTTT. V usage is TRBV5-1 and J usage is TRBJ1-6; D gene uncertain. The V and J ends lost 4 bases and 8 bases respectively, with 13 bases between them. This CDR3 has 14 amino acids. Looked up from germline, CDR1 is SGHRS and CDR2 is YFSETQ.

The chain recombines TRBV6-6 with TRBJ2-2; no definite D call. CDR1 is MNHNY and CDR2 is SVGAGI in the germline V gene (reference sequence). Trimming took off 6 bases at V and 0 bases at J, with 8 bases between the two ends. The CDR3 loop spans 14 amino acids. The CDR3 DNA is TGTGCCAGCAGCAAATACACGAACACCGGGGAGCTGTTTTTT. Translated: CASSKYTNTGELFF.

This chain joins TRBV27 and TRBJ1-5, with unresolved D. V lost 1 base and J 0 bases, leaving 10 bases between the germline ends. The CDR3 runs 16 residues. The germline gives CDR1 MNHEY, CDR2 SMNVEV (reference sequence). The CDR3 DNA reads TGTGCCAGCAGTTTATTGACACCCGATAGCAATCAGCCCCAGCATTTT. It encodes CASSLLTPDSNQPQHF.

CDR3 sequence (DNA): TGTGCCAGCAGTTTGTCAGGGAAGCCCTCTAACTATGGCTACACCTTC. It codes for CASSLSGKPSNYGYTF. The V and J genes are TRBV27 and TRBJ1-2; a possible D gene is TRBD1 (5 bases). CDR3 length equals 16 residues. V lost 3 bases and J lost 0, with 14 bases in between. CDR1 is MNHEY and CDR2 is SMNVEV in the germline V gene (reference sequence).

This clone was seen a few times. The chain uses TRBV5-4 and TRBJ2-1, with TRBD2 matching over 7 bases. Germline CDR1 and CDR2: SGHNT and YYREEE (reference sequence). With 0 bases clipped from V and 0 bases from J, the junction kept 3 bases outside the gene matches. CDR3 length equals 16 residues. CDR3 region: CASSLGGRGSYNEQFF. DNA for the CDR3: TGTGCCAGCAGCTTGGGGGGGAGGGGCTCCTACAATGAGCAGTTCTTC.

This chain joins TRBV18 and TRBJ1-2, with 7 bases identical to TRBD1. V gave up 1 base and J gave up 5 bases; unmatched junction bases: 4. Germline loops: CDR1 KGHSH, CDR2 LQKENI. The CDR3 loop spans 14 amino acids. The CDR3 bases are TGTGCCAGCTCACCACTCACAGGGGAATATGGCTACACCTTC. It specifies CASSPLTGEYGYTF.

The V and J genes are TRBV9 and TRBJ1-5, with a possible D match to TRBD1 (6 bases). Trimming left V 4 bases short and J 1 base short, with 9 bases between. Germline CDR1 reads SGDLS; CDR2 reads YYNGEE. This CDR3 region has 14 residues. The CDR3 DNA reads TGTGCCAGCAGCCCAGGACAGAGCAATCAGCCCCAGCATTTT. It encodes CASSPGQSNQPQHF.

The chain has TRBV7-6 and TRBJ2-7; perhaps TRBD2 as D (7 bases). Looked up from germline, CDR1 is SGHVS and CDR2 is FNYEAQ. Trimming removed 6 bases from V and 0 bases from J, with 18 bases in between. The CDR3 loop spans 16 amino acids. The CDR3 region has the DNA TGTGCCAGCAGTCAATTGGGGGCGGGGGCCTCCTACGAGCAGTACTTC. Translating gives CASSQLGAGASYEQYF.

The V gene is TRBV4-1, the J gene TRBJ2-7, with D tentatively TRBD1 (5 bases). Trimming left V 3 bases short and J 1 base short, with 7 bases between. In germline, CDR1 is MGHRA, CDR2 YSYEKL. The CDR3 sequence is 13 residues long. CDR3 region: CASSHRDSYEQYF. CDR3 in DNA: TGCGCCAGCAGCCACAGGGATTCCTACGAGCAGTACTTC.

This clone was counted only a few times. The CDR3 protein is CASSPPAGGPHEQYF. The CDR3 nucleotides are TGTGCCAGCTCACCACCGGCAGGGGGCCCCCACGAGCAGTACTTC. The V gene is TRBV18, the J gene TRBJ2-7, with 8 bases that match TRBD1. With 0 bases clipped from V and 5 bases from J, the junction kept 6 bases outside the gene matches. CDR1 and CDR2 from the germline V gene are KGHSH and LQKENI. The CDR3 is 15 amino acids.

The DNA for the CDR3 is TGTGCCAGCAGTACCCGGACTAGCGGGGGGAATGAGCAGTTCTTC. Residues: CASSTRTSGGNEQFF. The chain recombines TRBV28 with TRBJ2-1; 14 bases align to TRBD2. With V trimmed by 5 bases and J by 7 bases, 4 bases remained unmatched. The CDR3 runs 15 residues. Germline CDR1 and CDR2: MDHEN and SYDVKM.